This T cell receptor (beta chain) is from a study of cytomegalovirus exposure and HLA in healthy donors. Study-level background: Tens of millions of unique TCR sequences came from HLA-typed donors in an early release. Study-wide results and caveats: It was taken for granted in presence/absence analyses that sequencing depth across donors was roughly uniform. Analysis was performed later, and it showed HLA-associated TCR beta chains to be more clonally expanded than equally common others. Most TCR sequences were seen very rarely across donors, but some public TCRs occurred in many.

Use of 60 Vbeta and 13 Jbeta primers characterized the PCR. TCRdb keeps only in-frame clones here, not all; method: immunoSEQ multiplex PCR. Among 97,000 or so clones listed, roughly 80% were seen once. Germline trimming cut 5 bases from V and 4 bases from J; bases unmatched to any gene: 2. Looked up from germline, CDR1 is MGHRA and CDR2 is YSYEKL. The CDR3 has 13 residues. Regarding this clone: Antigen: not known.

Sequencing was performed on PBMCs. The source of this sequence is a man aged 35 to 55 in good health and CMV-seronegative. The V and J genes are TRBV4-1 and TRBJ1-5; 7 nucleotides agree with TRBD1. The CDR3 loop is CASSGTANQPQHF. CDR3 DNA: TGCGCCAGCAGCGGGACAGCAAATCAGCCCCAGCATTTT.